This T cell receptor (beta chain) derives from a study of response to subunit inactivated influenza vaccine. Study outcomes and limitations: Every seasonal influenza vaccination brings in few new T cells, the authors suggested.

In the case of this clonotype: No antigen is known for it.

The germline CDR1 and CDR2 sequences are LGHNA and YSLEER. V was shortened by 0 bases and J by 4 bases, with 7 bases between the two germline ends. CDR3 length: 14 amino acids. TCRdb processed the RT-PCR reads anew with MiXCR; each CDR3 protein has one entry. The data hold about 530,000 distinct CDR3 sequences, with 10% to 15% observed a single time. The sample here was PBMCs from blood, taken roughly 46 days after vaccination. This clonotype was sampled from a man aged 45 to 65 who received an inactivated influenza vaccine. The chain joins TRBV4-3 to TRBJ2-4; D is unresolved. The CDR3 loop is CASSQDVGKNIQYF. CDR3 bases: TGCGCCAGCAGCCAAGACGTCGGGAAAAACATTCAGTACTTC.